Described below is a single T cell receptor (beta chain) sequence and its context. Genes and germline come from the mouse. The CDR3 end falls 4 residues outside the read, so it is completed with the germline J gene. The sorting of pooled cutaneous lymph node cells relied on CD4, CD8alpha, NKG2D, NKG2ACE and other markers. This specimen comes from a study of CD8+ T cells in alopecia areata. CDR3 length equals 14 residues. V lost 4 bases to trimming and J lost 3 bases; unmatched junction nucleotides: 4. Germline V CDR1 and CDR2: LGHNA, YNLKQL (reference sequence). Extraction of RNA preceded its reverse transcription into cDNA, which served as the sequencing template. Profiled with immunoSEQ multiplex PCR; TCRdb holds only in-frame clones, not every one. The sample has approximately 280,000 clones, none seen only once.

This TCR came from a C3H/HeJ mouse with alopecia areata. These mice share the MHC haplotype H2-k. The J gene is TRBJ2-7, the V gene TRBV5; 9 bases agree with TRBD1. Sequencing used CD4+ T cells sorted from a lymph node. The part of the CDR3 DNA that was read is TGTGCCAGCAGCCGGGGACAGGGTCACTAT. This gives the protein CASSRGQGHY. The full CDR3 reads CASSRGQGHYEQYF.